Below, 32 T cell receptor beta chains from the same sample are listed, as sequenced in a study of cytomegalovirus exposure and HLA in healthy donors. A multiplex PCR was run with 60 Vbeta primers and 13 Jbeta primers. Clones were read by immunoSEQ multiplex PCR, and TCRdb kept only the in-frame ones, dropping some. The profile shows 100,000 to 150,000 clones, over 75% of them singletons. Material: PBMCs. These receptors came from a woman aged 40 to 50 in good health and CMV-seropositive.

This clone is medium-sized within its sample. The gene calls are TRBV5-6 and TRBJ1-2; possible D gene TRBD1, 6 bases. The CDR3 loop spans 14 amino acids. The V gene lost 6 bases and the J gene lost 5 bases, with 17 bases spanning the gap. The germline V gene encodes CDR1 SGHDT and CDR2 YYEEEE. The CDR3 loop is CASTIGGIWYGYTF. The CDR3 DNA follows: TGTGCCAGCACCATAGGGGGAATTTGGTATGGCTACACCTTC.

Comment on this clone: At one of its ends the junction is not consistent with the germline gene, which may arise from a read error. V and J are TRBV13 and TRBJ2-5; weak D call: TRBD2 (5 bases). The CDR3 is 14 residues long. The germline CDR1 and CDR2 sequences are PRHDT and FYEKMQ (reference sequence). As DNA, the CDR3 is TGTGCCAGCACCTTAAGAGGGCTCGCCGAGACCCAGTACTTC. It specifies CASTLRGLAETQYF.

The chain uses TRBV6-5 and TRBJ2-3; weak D call: TRBD1 (5 bases). Trimming left V 9 bases short and J 6 bases short, with 10 bases between. This CDR3 is built from 11 residues. Germline CDR1 MNHEY, CDR2 SVGAGI. The CDR3 loop is CASLWGDTQYF. The CDR3 bases are TGTGCCAGTCTTTGGGGCGATACGCAGTATTTT.

This chain links TRBV5-1 with TRBJ1-1; TRBD1 is a possible D gene (6 bases). The V end was cut by 0 bases, the J end by 4 bases, with 10 bases between. CDR1 and CDR2 (germline): SGHRS, YFSETQ. The CDR3 has 14 residues. The CDR3 loop is CASSLGQGTTEAFF. In DNA form, the CDR3 reads TGCGCCAGCAGCTTGGGGCAGGGGACCACTGAAGCTTTCTTT.

The V call is TRBV7-9, the J call TRBJ1-2, with 8 nucleotides matching TRBD1. V shed 0 bases and J 4 bases; nucleotides not matched to a gene: 4. Germline V CDR1 and CDR2: SEHNR, FQNEAQ (reference sequence). The CDR3 contains 15 residues. The CDR3 sequence is CASSLAPGGTYGYTF. For the CDR3, the DNA is TGTGCCAGCAGCTTAGCCCCAGGGGGCACCTATGGCTACACCTTC.

The chain carries TRBV13 and TRBJ1-5; D unclear. Trimming removed 2 bases at V and 6 bases at J, with 17 bases between. CDR1 and CDR2 (germline): PRHDT, FYEKMQ (reference sequence). The CDR3 covers 16 residues. CDR3 residues: CASSLRSEGVLQPQHF. The CDR3 nucleotides are TGTGCCAGCAGCTTACGGTCGGAGGGAGTGCTTCAGCCCCAGCATTTT.

This chain connects TRBV6-1 to TRBJ1-1; D gene ambiguous. The V gene lost 1 base and the J gene lost 0 bases, with 15 bases spanning the gap. In germline, CDR1 is MNHNS, CDR2 SASEGT. CDR3 size: 17 residues. The CDR3 is CASSEGQGRSVNTEAFF. CDR3 nucleotides: TGTGCCAGCAGTGAAGGCCAAGGGAGGTCGGTGAACACTGAAGCTTTCTTT.

This rearrangement joins TRBV19 to TRBJ2-7, with TRBD1 matching over 7 bases. Germline loops: CDR1 LNHDA, CDR2 SQIVND (reference sequence). This CDR3 comprises 14 residues. The trim removed 5 bases at V and 2 bases at J, leaving 6 bases unmatched. CDR3 in amino acids: CASSYRDSTYEQYF. The CDR3 nucleotides read TGTGCCAGTAGTTATAGGGACAGCACCTACGAGCAGTACTTC.

V gene TRBV18 combines with J gene TRBJ2-1, with D possibly matching TRBD2 (6 bases). Germline V gene sequence: CDR1 KGHSH, CDR2 LQKENI. This CDR3 contains 16 residues. V was shortened by 3 bases and J by 5 bases, with 17 bases between the two germline ends. CDR3 coding DNA: TGTGCCAGCTCACCTCGCTTAGCGGTTGGGCACAATGAGCAGTTCTTC. This translates into CASSPRLAVGHNEQFF.

This chain connects TRBV10-1 to TRBJ2-2; 7 bases are a match to TRBD2. There are 13 residues in the CDR3. V dropped 6 bases and J dropped 5; count of bases not matched to a gene: 3. Germline V gene lookup returns CDR1 WNHNN and CDR2 SYGVQD (reference sequence). As DNA, the CDR3 is TGCGCCAGCAGGGCTAGCGGTACCGGGGAGCTGTTTTTT. It codes for CASRASGTGELFF.

This clone was seen a single time. V gene TRBV19 combines with J gene TRBJ1-1; 7 positions agree with TRBD1. The CDR3 has 13 amino acids. V was pared by 8 bases and J by 4 bases, with 7 bases of the junction left unmatched. Germline V gene sequence: CDR1 LNHDA, CDR2 SQIVND (reference sequence). CDR3 protein: CASYTGAATEAFF. Here the CDR3 DNA reads TGTGCCAGTTATACAGGGGCGGCCACTGAAGCTTTCTTT. Using reference TRBV19 and TRBJ1-1 for the parts outside the CDR3, the full variable domain is DGGITQSPKYLFRKEGQNVTLSCEQNLNHDAMYWYRQDPGQGLRLIYYSQIVNDFQKGDIAEGYSVSREKKESFPLTVTSAQKNPTAFYLCASYTGAATEAFFGQGTRLTVV.

This clone was picked up one time. The chain combines TRBV19 with TRBJ2-1; 14 bases are shared with TRBD2. V trimming: 3 bases; J trimming: 4 bases; junction bases outside the gene matches: 14. Per germline, CDR1 LNHDA and CDR2 SQIVND (reference sequence). The CDR3 loop spans 20 amino acids. CDR3 in amino acids: CASSIMPPGLAGGPYNEQFF. For the CDR3, the DNA is TGTGCCAGTAGTATTATGCCTCCCGGACTAGCGGGGGGCCCATACAATGAGCAGTTCTTC.

On this clone itself: Distinct nucleotide sequences in the sample also encode this CDR3. The chain recombines TRBV19 with TRBJ1-1; D gene ambiguous. The germline V gene has CDR1 LNHDA and CDR2 SQIVND (reference sequence). The CDR3 consists of 12 residues. V gave up 3 bases and J gave up 5 bases, with 7 bases separating them. CDR3 nucleotide sequence: TGTGCCAGTAGTATGGGAGGGACTGAAGCTTTCTTT. Its protein is CASSMGGTEAFF.

V gene TRBV5-4 combines with J gene TRBJ2-7, with TRBD2 matching 11 bases. There are 17 residues in the CDR3. The V gene end was trimmed by 4 bases and the J gene end by 2 bases; junction bases not matched to a gene: 11. Germline-derived CDR1 and CDR2 are SGHNT and YYREEE (reference sequence). The DNA for the CDR3 is TGTGCCAGCAGCCGGGGTGCTAGCGGGGGGCGCCCCTACGAGCAGTACTTC. Protein sequence: CASSRGASGGRPYEQYF.

The CDR3 region is CASSSKTGTNTEAFF. The CDR3 nucleotides are TGTGCCAGCAGCTCGAAGACAGGGACGAACACTGAAGCTTTCTTT. The chain couples TRBV5-4 to TRBJ1-1, with 7 nucleotides matching TRBD1. Germline assignment: CDR1 SGHNT and CDR2 YYREEE (reference sequence). The ends lost 3 bases at V and 1 base at J; junction bases unmatched: 6. The CDR3 runs 15 residues.

The V and J genes are TRBV30 and TRBJ2-5; 10 nucleotides line up with TRBD1. Trimming took 1 base from V and 4 from J; bases not matched to a gene: 3. Looked up from germline, CDR1 is GTSNPN and CDR2 is SVGIG (reference sequence). This CDR3 has 14 residues. The CDR3 region is CAWSGGTGVETQYF. CDR3 bases: TGTGCCTGGAGTGGGGGGACAGGGGTAGAGACCCAGTACTTC.

Points on this clone: A read error may account for a junction end that differs from germline. The chain uses TRBV6-6 and TRBJ2-7; D possibly corresponds to TRBD2 (5 bases). This CDR3 is built from 12 residues. The germline gives CDR1 MNHNY, CDR2 SVGAGI (reference sequence). The CDR3 nucleotides read TGTGCCAGCAGCCAGACACGAGAGGGATTAACCTTC. This translates into CASSQTREGLTF.

This sequence joins TRBV6-5 and TRBJ2-5, with D perhaps matching TRBD1 (6 bases). Germline V gene lookup returns CDR1 MNHEY and CDR2 SVGAGI. The CDR3 contains 13 residues. V lost 2 bases to trimming and J lost 4 bases, with 8 bases between them. The CDR3 loop is CASSYGGPETQYF. In nucleotides, the CDR3 is TGTGCCAGCAGTTACGGGGGCCCAGAGACCCAGTACTTC.

The chain is built from TRBV10-3 and TRBJ1-5; 11 nucleotides line up with TRBD1. Germline trimming cut 10 bases from V and 6 bases from J; bases unmatched to any gene: 11. Germline CDR1 ENHRY, CDR2 SYGVKD. The CDR3 sequence is 15 residues long. CDR3 region: CATLPGTGGGQPQHF. The CDR3 DNA reads as TGTGCCACCCTCCCCGGGACAGGGGGAGGTCAGCCCCAGCATTTT.

The rearrangement links TRBV7-2 to TRBJ2-2; D possibly corresponds to TRBD1 (6 bases). V shed 6 bases and J shed 2 bases, with 10 bases lying between them. Germline CDR1 reads SGHTA; CDR2 reads FQGNSA. The CDR3 has 14 residues. The CDR3 reads CASRPGHNTGELFF. The DNA of the CDR3 is TGTGCCAGCAGGCCGGGACACAACACCGGGGAGCTGTTTTTT.

The CDR3 spells CASRKQGNTEAFF. CDR3 in DNA: TGTGCCAGCAGAAAACAGGGGAACACTGAAGCTTTCTTT. The chain links TRBV7-3 to TRBJ1-1, with D perhaps matching TRBD1 (6 bases). The CDR3 consists of 13 residues. V was pared by 6 bases and J by 1 base, with 9 bases between. The germline CDR1 and CDR2 sequences are SGHTA and FQGTGA.

V and J are TRBV5-1 and TRBJ2-2; D unresolved. V shed 0 bases and J shed 7 bases, with 7 bases lying between them. The CDR3 consists of 13 residues. CDR1 and CDR2 from the germline V gene are SGHRS and YFSETQ. This CDR3 reads CASSLGGGGELFF. CDR3 DNA sequence: TGCGCCAGCAGCTTGGGAGGTGGCGGGGAGCTGTTTTTT.

This chain links TRBV5-1 with TRBJ1-1; the match to TRBD1 covers 8 bases. Germline CDR1 and CDR2: SGHRS and YFSETQ. V was pared by 1 base and J by 1 base, with 3 bases of the junction left unmatched. The CDR3 contains 15 residues. Here the CDR3 DNA reads TGCGCCAGCAGCTTGCCCGGGACAGGGAACACTGAAGCTTTCTTT. Protein product: CASSLPGTGNTEAFF.

The gene calls are TRBV6-1 and TRBJ2-7; 7 nucleotides align to TRBD2. The V and J ends lost 1 base and 3 bases, in that order; junction bases with no gene match: 6. CDR1 and CDR2 (germline): MNHNS, SASEGT. The CDR3 spans 15 residues. CDR3 DNA sequence: TGTGCCAGCAGTGAAGGCCTAGCGGCTGTCTACGAGCAGTACTTC. It specifies CASSEGLAAVYEQYF.

The chain has TRBV7-6 and TRBJ2-1, with D maybe TRBD2 (5 bases). The CDR3 is made up of 14 amino acids. V was cut by 1 base and J by 9 bases, with 13 bases left in between. Germline V gene lookup returns CDR1 SGHVS and CDR2 FNYEAQ. The CDR3: CASSLGGLFGEQFF. CDR3 nucleotide sequence: TGTGCCAGCAGCTTAGGCGGACTTTTCGGTGAGCAGTTCTTC.

The gene calls are TRBV7-9 and TRBJ2-7; D remains ambiguous. V was clipped by 5 bases and J by 8 bases, with 10 bases between them. CDR1 is SEHNR and CDR2 is FQNEAQ in the germline V gene (reference sequence). CDR3 length: 11 amino acids. The DNA for the CDR3 is TGTGCCAGCAGCCACGTCGCGCAGCAGTACTTC. Translation: CASSHVAQQYF.

This clone was observed a few times. This chain joins TRBV10-3 and TRBJ2-1, with 7 bases matching TRBD1. The junction had 4 bases not matched to a gene; V was cut back by 6 bases and J by 5 bases. The CDR3 is 13 residues long. Germline CDR1 and CDR2: ENHRY and SYGVKD. The CDR3 loop is CAIRGDSNNEQFF. The CDR3 DNA is TGTGCCATCAGGGGGGACAGTAACAATGAGCAGTTCTTC.

J is TRBJ2-5 and V is TRBV5-1; maybe TRBD2 (7 bases). Germline loops: CDR1 SGHRS, CDR2 YFSETQ. The CDR3 totals 15 residues. V lost 4 bases and J 5 bases, leaving 18 bases between the germline ends. The CDR3 bases are TGCGCCAGCAGCCTAGGGGGGGCTGTATTCGAGACCCAGTACTTC. Encoded protein: CASSLGGAVFETQYF.

The chain has TRBV6-5 and TRBJ1-3; D is uncertain. CDR1 and CDR2 (germline): MNHEY, SVGAGI. The CDR3 runs 15 residues. V lost 0 bases and J 0 bases, leaving 6 bases between the germline ends. The CDR3 loop reads CASSYSTVSGNTIYF. The CDR3 DNA reads TGTGCCAGCAGTTACTCGACTGTCTCTGGAAACACCATATATTTT.

J is TRBJ2-7 and V is TRBV5-1; 11 bases fit TRBD1. The ends lost 4 bases at V and 3 bases at J; junction bases unmatched: 9. Germline-derived CDR1 and CDR2 are SGHRS and YFSETQ. The CDR3 covers 16 residues. CDR3 coding DNA: TGCGCCAGCAGCGGACCCTCCGGGACAGGGGGCTACGAGCAGTACTTC. Translating gives CASSGPSGTGGYEQYF. The full variable domain, its missing parts supplied by reference TRBV5-1 and TRBJ2-7, is KAGVTQTPRYLIKTRGQQVTLSCSPISGHRSVSWYQQTPGQGLQFLFEYFSETQRNKGNFPGRFSGRQFSNSRSEMNVSTLELGDSALYLCASSGPSGTGGYEQYFGPGTRLTVT.

This clone was detected a few times. The chain has TRBV9 and TRBJ1-2; possibly TRBD1 for D (5 bases). Deletions cut 3 bases from V and 4 bases from J, with 13 bases between. There are 14 residues in the CDR3. Germline V gene data show CDR1 as SGDLS and CDR2 as YYNGEE. The CDR3 loop reads CASSDTKQGYGYTF. The DNA for the CDR3 is TGTGCCAGCAGCGACACTAAGCAGGGCTATGGCTACACCTTC.

The chain is built from TRBV6-5 and TRBJ2-3; TRBD2 aligns across 14 bases. V shed 5 bases, J shed 7 bases, and the junction held 5 bases outside the gene matches. The CDR3 extends over 15 amino acids. Germline CDR1 reads MNHEY; CDR2 reads SVGAGI. The CDR3 sequence: CASSPRTSGRYTQYF. CDR3 nucleotides: TGTGCCAGCAGTCCCCGGACTAGCGGGAGGTATACGCAGTATTTT.